This TCR beta chain was retrieved from a study of PD-L1 blockade in urothelial cancer. Study at large: Patients took up atezolizumab in about 2014 at 1,200 mg intravenously every 3 weeks. Per blood sample, T cells had a median of about 150,000.

The patients had locally advanced or metastatic urothelial carcinoma. Synthetically made TCR analog templates were put into each PCR as spikes. Some clones are missing from TCRdb's copy, which holds only in-frame ones; the method was immunoSEQ multiplex PCR. There are about 51,000 clones in the sample; around 86% occur only once, and under 20% lies in the top ten. The germline V gene has CDR1 MDHEN and CDR2 SYDVKM. The V and J ends lost 6 bases and 3 bases respectively, with 11 bases between them. The CDR3 is 13 residues long. The receptor was derived from a man in his sixties with urothelial cancer. This chain links TRBV28 with TRBJ2-5; D perhaps matches TRBD2 (6 bases). Source: PBMCs, taken around atezolizumab (anti-PD-L1) treatment. This CDR3 is CASRQTSKETQYF. CDR3 nucleotides: TGTGCCAGCAGGCAGACTAGTAAAGAGACCCAGTACTTC.